Shown below are 18 T cell receptor beta chains from a single sample sequenced in a study of blood T cell repertoires in COVID-19. Profiled with immunoSEQ multiplex PCR; TCRdb holds only in-frame clones, not every one. The sample comprises some 300,000 clones, around nine tenths of which are singletons, and 3.5% to 5% rests with the top ten. Sequencing input: PBMCs or T cells enriched from blood (not recorded which). These receptors came from a woman between 25 and 40 years old who had been exposed to COVID-19.

The CDR3 nucleotides read TGTGCCAGTAGTATCGGGATTCTCACTGAAGCTTTCTTT. Translating it yields CASSIGILTEAFF. The genes are TRBV19 and TRBJ1-1; no clear D. The CDR3 is 13 amino acids. The germline V gene encodes CDR1 LNHDA and CDR2 SQIVND (reference sequence). V lost 3 bases and J 4 bases, leaving 9 bases between the germline ends.

V usage is TRBV5-1 and J usage is TRBJ2-7, with 7 bases that match TRBD1. The trim removed 4 bases at V and 1 base at J, leaving 8 bases unmatched. The germline V gene encodes CDR1 SGHRS and CDR2 YFSETQ. CDR3 size: 15 residues. This CDR3 reads CASSTRQGSSYEQYF. The DNA of the CDR3 is TGCGCCAGCAGCACAAGACAGGGTTCTTCCTACGAGCAGTACTTC. Full variable domain (outside the CDR3, taken from reference TRBV5-1 and TRBJ2-7): KAGVTQTPRYLIKTRGQQVTLSCSPISGHRSVSWYQQTPGQGLQFLFEYFSETQRNKGNFPGRFSGRQFSNSRSEMNVSTLELGDSALYLCASSTRQGSSYEQYFGPGTRLTVT.

This chain links TRBV5-6 with TRBJ2-5, with 8 bases matching TRBD1. V shed 4 bases and J 5 bases; nucleotides not matched to a gene: 7. Germline V gives CDR1 SGHDT, CDR2 YYEEEE. The CDR3 totals 14 residues. CDR3 region: CASSPGQAGETQYF. Written as DNA, the CDR3 is TGTGCCAGCAGCCCGGGACAGGCAGGGGAGACCCAGTACTTC.

The chain recombines TRBV3-1 (or the pseudogene TRBV3-2) with TRBJ2-7; the D gene is possibly TRBD2 (5 bases). This CDR3 is 14 amino acids long. V lost 4 bases, J lost 2 bases, and 12 bases lay in between. Germline-derived CDR1 and CDR2 are LGHDT and YNNKEL (reference sequence). The CDR3 loop is CASSPSGRTYEQYF. For the CDR3, the DNA is TGTGCCAGCAGCCCGAGCGGACGGACCTACGAGCAGTACTTC.

In this sample, this clone turned up a few times. This chain connects TRBV10-3 to TRBJ2-3; 11 positions agree with TRBD2. This CDR3 spans 17 amino acids. Germline CDR1 ENHRY, CDR2 SYGVKD. The V gene end was trimmed by 2 bases and the J gene end by 5 bases; junction bases not matched to a gene: 9. The CDR3 loop is CAISEGLSGGALDTQYF. CDR3 in DNA: TGTGCCATCAGTGAGGGACTTAGCGGGGGGGCCCTAGATACGCAGTATTTT.

The sample holds one count of this clone. The V call is TRBV10-3, the J call TRBJ2-5; 8 nucleotides agree with TRBD2. CDR1 ENHRY and CDR2 SYGVKD come from the germline V gene. J gave up 2 bases and V 4 bases, and 12 bases lay outside the gene matches. This CDR3 is built from 17 residues. This CDR3 is CAISGARGGTSQETQYF. CDR3 coding DNA: TGTGCCATCAGTGGGGCTCGGGGGGGAACCTCACAAGAGACCCAGTACTTC.

The chain is built from TRBV24-1 and TRBJ2-7; 7 nucleotides match TRBD1. Trimming at V came to 3 bases and at J to 0 bases, leaving 7 bases not matched to a gene. The CDR3 length is 16 residues. Germline loops: CDR1 KGHDR, CDR2 SFDVKD. CDR3 DNA: TGTGCCACCAGTGATAACCCAGGGGGTCTCTCCTACGAGCAGTACTTC. This translates into CATSDNPGGLSYEQYF.

The J gene is TRBJ2-1, the V gene TRBV12-3 or TRBV12-4, with a tentative D call TRBD2 (5 bases). Trimming stripped 5 bases from V and 3 bases from J, with 8 bases between. The CDR3 contains 13 residues. The CDR3 bases are TGTGCCAGCAGTAGCGGTAGCTACAATGAGCAGTTCTTC. Translating it yields CASSSGSYNEQFF.

The chain carries TRBV7-2 and TRBJ1-6; the match to TRBD1 covers 8 bases. CDR1 is SGHTA and CDR2 is FQGNSA in the germline V gene. The CDR3 is made up of 16 amino acids. V trimming: 2 bases; J trimming: 7 bases; junction bases outside the gene matches: 7. The CDR3 DNA reads TGTGCCAGCAGCTTAATTGTAGACAGGGGCAATTCACCCCTCCACTTT. Encoded protein: CASSLIVDRGNSPLHF.

This clone showed up just once. The chain combines TRBV5-1 with TRBJ2-3; 13 nucleotides line up with TRBD2. J was trimmed by 4 bases and V by 3 bases; bases with no gene match: 2. Germline-derived CDR1 and CDR2 are SGHRS and YFSETQ. The CDR3 contains 15 residues. Here the CDR3 reads CASSWTSGGSDTQYF. CDR3 in DNA: TGCGCCAGCAGCTGGACTAGCGGGGGTTCAGATACGCAGTATTTT.

The gene calls are TRBV6-5 and TRBJ1-3; 8 nucleotides line up with TRBD1. The CDR3 spans 14 residues. J gave up 4 bases and V 5 bases, and 4 bases lay outside the gene matches. Germline V gene lookup returns CDR1 MNHEY and CDR2 SVGAGI. The CDR3 region is CASSPQGAGNTIYF. Written as DNA, the CDR3 is TGTGCCAGCAGTCCTCAGGGGGCCGGAAACACCATATATTTT.

This chain links TRBV21-1 with TRBJ1-6; the table's D call, TRBD1, has no DNA check behind it. TRBV21-1 is classified as a pseudogene. The CDR3 extends over 15 amino acids. DNA for the CDR3: TGTGCCAGCAGCAAAGGCGACAGGGCGAATTCACCCCTCCACTTT. Protein sequence: CASSKGDRANSPLHF.

This rearrangement joins TRBV30 to TRBJ2-1; no definite D call. The CDR3 has 13 amino acids. Germline V gene sequence: CDR1 GTSNPN, CDR2 SVGIG (reference sequence). V lost 5 bases and J lost 6, with 14 bases in between. CDR3 bases: TGTGCCTGGCGAAAAGTGCGAGGCAATGAGCAGTTCTTC. Protein sequence: CAWRKVRGNEQFF.

The rearrangement uses TRBV7-9 and TRBJ2-3, with D possibly being TRBD1 (5 bases). Germline values: CDR1 SEHNR, CDR2 FQNEAQ (reference sequence). The CDR3 consists of 12 residues. Trimming shortened V by 5 bases and J by 4 bases, and 7 bases separated the two germline ends. The CDR3 sequence is CASSPTADTQYF. CDR3 DNA sequence: TGTGCCAGCAGCCCGACAGCAGATACGCAGTATTTT.

This chain joins TRBV5-5 and TRBJ1-2; D perhaps matches TRBD1 (5 bases). Trimming removed 2 bases at V and 7 bases at J, with 12 bases between. Looked up from germline, CDR1 is SGHKS and CDR2 is YYEKEE (reference sequence). There are 13 residues in the CDR3. DNA for the CDR3: TGTGCCAGCAGCTTTGTAGCAGGGATTGGCTACACCTTC. As protein: CASSFVAGIGYTF. The variable domain in full, completed from reference TRBV5-5 and TRBJ1-2, reads DAGVTQSPTHLIKTRGQQVTLRCSPISGHKSVSWYQQVLGQGPQFIFQYYEKEERGRGNFPDRFSARQFPNYSSELNVNALLLGDSALYLCASSFVAGIGYTFGSGTRLTVV.

The genes are TRBV4-3 and TRBJ2-1; maybe TRBD1 (6 bases). This CDR3 is built from 16 residues. With 2 bases removed from V and 6 bases from J, the gap between germline ends came to 17 bases. CDR1 and CDR2 (germline): LGHNA, YSLEER. The CDR3 coding sequence is TGCGCCAGCAGCCAAAGAGACAGGCCGGTAGGCAATGAGCAGTTCTTC. This sequence encodes CASSQRDRPVGNEQFF.

The chain employs TRBV25-1 and TRBJ2-7; 8 bases line up with TRBD1. CDR1 and CDR2 (germline): MGHDK, SYGVNS. V shed 6 bases and J 0 bases; nucleotides not matched to a gene: 10. CDR3 length equals 16 residues. The CDR3 DNA reads TGTGCCAGCAGATCAAGCCGGGACAGGCTCTCCTACGAGCAGTACTTC. Protein: CASRSSRDRLSYEQYF.

J is TRBJ2-3 and V is TRBV5-1; TRBD2 is a possible D gene (6 bases). V was cut by 4 bases and J by 3 bases, with 12 bases left in between. Per the germline V gene, CDR1 is SGHRS and CDR2 is YFSETQ. This CDR3 has 14 residues. The chain's CDR3 is CASSNGGLTDTQYF. The CDR3, as DNA: TGCGCCAGCAGCAATGGGGGGTTAACAGATACGCAGTATTTT. The full variable domain, completed using reference TRBV5-1 and TRBJ2-3, is KAGVTQTPRYLIKTRGQQVTLSCSPISGHRSVSWYQQTPGQGLQFLFEYFSETQRNKGNFPGRFSGRQFSNSRSEMNVSTLELGDSALYLCASSNGGLTDTQYFGPGTRLTVL.